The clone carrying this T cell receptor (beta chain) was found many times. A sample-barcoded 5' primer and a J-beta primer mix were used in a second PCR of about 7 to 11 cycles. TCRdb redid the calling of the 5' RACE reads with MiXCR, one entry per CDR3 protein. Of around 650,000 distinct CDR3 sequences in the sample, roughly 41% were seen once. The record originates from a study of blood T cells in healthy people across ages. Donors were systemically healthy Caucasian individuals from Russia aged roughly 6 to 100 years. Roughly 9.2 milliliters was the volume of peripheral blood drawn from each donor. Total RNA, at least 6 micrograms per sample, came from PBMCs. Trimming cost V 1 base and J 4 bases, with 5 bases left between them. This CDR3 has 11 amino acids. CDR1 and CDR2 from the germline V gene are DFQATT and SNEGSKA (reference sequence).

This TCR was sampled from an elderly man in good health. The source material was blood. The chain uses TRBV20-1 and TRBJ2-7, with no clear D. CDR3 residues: CSARASYEQYF. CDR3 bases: TGCAGTGCTAGAGCCTCGTACGAGCAGTACTTC.